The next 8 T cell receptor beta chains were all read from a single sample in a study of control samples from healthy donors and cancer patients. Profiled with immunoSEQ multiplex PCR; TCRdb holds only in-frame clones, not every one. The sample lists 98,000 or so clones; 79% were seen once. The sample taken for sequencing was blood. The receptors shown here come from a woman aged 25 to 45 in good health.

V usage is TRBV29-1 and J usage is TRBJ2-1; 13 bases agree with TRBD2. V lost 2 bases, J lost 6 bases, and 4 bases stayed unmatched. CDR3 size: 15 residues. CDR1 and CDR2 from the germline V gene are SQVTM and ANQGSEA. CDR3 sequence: CSVEPLAGGPNEQFF. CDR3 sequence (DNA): TGCAGCGTTGAACCACTAGCGGGGGGGCCCAATGAGCAGTTCTTC.

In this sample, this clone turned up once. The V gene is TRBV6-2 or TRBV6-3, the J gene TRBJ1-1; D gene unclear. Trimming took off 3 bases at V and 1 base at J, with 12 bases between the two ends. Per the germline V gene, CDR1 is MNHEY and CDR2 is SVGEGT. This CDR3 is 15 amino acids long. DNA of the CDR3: TGTGCCAGCAGTTATCCCCGGGGAGGGAACACTGAAGCTTTCTTT. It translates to CASSYPRGGNTEAFF.

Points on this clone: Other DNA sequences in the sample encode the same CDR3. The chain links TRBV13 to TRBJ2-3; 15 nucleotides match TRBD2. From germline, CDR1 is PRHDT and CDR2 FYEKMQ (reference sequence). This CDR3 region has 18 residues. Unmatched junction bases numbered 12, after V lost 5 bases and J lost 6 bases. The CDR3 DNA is TGTGCCAGCAGCAGGACGGGGGGACTAGCGGGGGGAAAGGATACGCAGTATTTT. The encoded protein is CASSRTGGLAGGKDTQYF.

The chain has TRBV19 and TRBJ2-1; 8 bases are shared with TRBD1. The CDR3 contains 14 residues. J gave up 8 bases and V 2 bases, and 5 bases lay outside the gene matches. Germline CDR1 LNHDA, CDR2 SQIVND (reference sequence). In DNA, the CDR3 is TGTGCCAGTAGTATAAGACAGGGGACCCATGAGCAGTTCTTC. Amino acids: CASSIRQGTHEQFF.

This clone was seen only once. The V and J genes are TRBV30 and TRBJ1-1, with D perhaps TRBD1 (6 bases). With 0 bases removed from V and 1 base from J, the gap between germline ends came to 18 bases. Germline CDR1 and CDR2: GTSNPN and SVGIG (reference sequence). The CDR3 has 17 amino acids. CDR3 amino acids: CAWSVWRGGLGNTEAFF. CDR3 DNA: TGTGCCTGGAGTGTATGGAGGGGGGGGCTGGGGAACACTGAAGCTTTCTTT.

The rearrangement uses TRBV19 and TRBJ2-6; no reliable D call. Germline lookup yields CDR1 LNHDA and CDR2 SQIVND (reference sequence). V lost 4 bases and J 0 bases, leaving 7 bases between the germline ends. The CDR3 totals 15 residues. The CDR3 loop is CASSTLPSGANVLTF. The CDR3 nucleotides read TGTGCCAGTAGTACCCTCCCCTCTGGGGCCAACGTCCTGACTTTC. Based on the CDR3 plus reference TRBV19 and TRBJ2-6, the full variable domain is DGGITQSPKYLFRKEGQNVTLSCEQNLNHDAMYWYRQDPGQGLRLIYYSQIVNDFQKGDIAEGYSVSREKKESFPLTVTSAQKNPTAFYLCASSTLPSGANVLTFGAGSRLTVL.

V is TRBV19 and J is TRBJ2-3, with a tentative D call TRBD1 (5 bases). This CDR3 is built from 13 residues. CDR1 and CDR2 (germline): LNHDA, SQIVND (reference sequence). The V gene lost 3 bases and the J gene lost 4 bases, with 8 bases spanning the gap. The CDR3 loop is CASSIRVADTQYF. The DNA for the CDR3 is TGTGCCAGTAGTATCAGGGTCGCAGATACGCAGTATTTT.

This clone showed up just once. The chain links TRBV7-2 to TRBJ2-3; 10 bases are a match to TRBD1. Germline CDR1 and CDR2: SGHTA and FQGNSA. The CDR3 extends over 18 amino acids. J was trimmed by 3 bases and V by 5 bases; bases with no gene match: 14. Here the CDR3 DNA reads TGTGCCAGCAGCCCCCTTGGGGACAGGGGAGGGTTAACAGATACGCAGTATTTT. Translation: CASSPLGDRGGLTDTQYF.